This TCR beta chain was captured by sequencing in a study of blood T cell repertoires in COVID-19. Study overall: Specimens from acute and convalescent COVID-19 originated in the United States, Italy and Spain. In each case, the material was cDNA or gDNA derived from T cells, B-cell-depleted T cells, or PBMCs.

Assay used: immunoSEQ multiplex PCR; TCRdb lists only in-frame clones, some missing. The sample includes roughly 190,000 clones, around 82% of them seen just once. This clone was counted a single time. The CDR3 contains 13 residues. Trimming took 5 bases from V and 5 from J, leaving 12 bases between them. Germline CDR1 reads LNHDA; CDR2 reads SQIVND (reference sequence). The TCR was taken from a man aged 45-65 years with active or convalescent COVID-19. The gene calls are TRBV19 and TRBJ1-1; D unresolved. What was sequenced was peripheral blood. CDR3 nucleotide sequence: TGTGCCAGTAGTTCAAGGACTTTGACTGAAGCTTTCTTT. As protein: CASSSRTLTEAFF.